The present TCR beta chain was sequenced within a study of Ad26.COV2.S vaccination and SARS-CoV-2 variants. Only in-frame clones appear in the TCRdb table, and some are missing; sequencing was by immunoSEQ multiplex PCR. The profile shows a few hundred thousand clones, 90% of them singletons. As concerns this clone: Its antigen is currently unknown.

The treatment here: around 19 received Ad26.COV2.S at low or high dose, single or two shots; about 5 received placebo; per-sample allocation not given. Sampling was performed 63 days after the first vaccine or placebo injection. The donor's status was that of an adult aged 18-55 years in Boston. V was trimmed by 0 bases and J by 7 bases, leaving 13 bases between them. The CDR3 length is 14 residues. The V gene's germline CDR1 is SGDLS and CDR2 YYNGEE. Notes on the study in general: After vaccination, substantial breadth of spike-specific CD8+ and CD4+ responses was reported.

The sample in question was peripheral blood, obtained in a trial of Ad26.COV2.S vaccine versus placebo. The chain combines TRBV9 with TRBJ2-5, with D possibly being TRBD1 (6 bases). This TCR derives from a person between 18 and 60 years old who received the Ad26.COV2.S COVID-19 vaccine or a placebo. The CDR3 DNA is TGTGCCAGCAGCGTAGCTACGCAGGGGTGGACCCAGTACTTC. Amino acids: CASSVATQGWTQYF.